One and the same sample provided the 11 T cell receptor beta chains below, sequenced in a study of blood T cell repertoires in COVID-19. Only in-frame clones appear in the TCRdb table, and some are missing; sequencing was by immunoSEQ multiplex PCR. The profile covers some 230,000 clones, with roughly 84% appearing a single time and roughly 2.6% taken by the ten largest. The specimen sequenced was peripheral blood. All receptors derive from a middle-aged man who had recovered from COVID-19.

A single count supports this clone. V usage is TRBV7-9 and J usage is TRBJ2-1, with D perhaps TRBD2 (5 bases). Germline V gene sequence: CDR1 SEHNR, CDR2 FQNEAQ (reference sequence). The CDR3 is made up of 13 amino acids. V gave up 4 bases and J gave up 8 bases, with 12 bases separating them. The CDR3 DNA sequence: TGTGCCAGCAGCTCGACCCCTAGCCATGAGCAGTTCTTC. Protein product: CASSSTPSHEQFF.

The V and J genes are TRBV11-2 and TRBJ2-7; D might be TRBD1 (6 bases). This CDR3 comprises 15 residues. CDR1 and CDR2 from the germline V gene are SGHAT and FQNNGV. Between the trimmed V and J ends, which lost 4 bases and 9 bases, there was a span of 22 bases. The CDR3 spells CASSSPTGPSSGQYF. The DNA for the CDR3 is TGTGCCAGCAGCTCCCCGACAGGTCCCTCATCAGGGCAGTACTTC.

V usage is TRBV19 and J usage is TRBJ2-2, with D tentatively TRBD1 (6 bases). This CDR3 contains 16 residues. Trimming stripped 7 bases from V and 2 bases from J, with 17 bases between. Per the germline V gene, CDR1 is LNHDA and CDR2 is SQIVND (reference sequence). The CDR3 protein is CASKLRGGSNTGELFF. As DNA, the CDR3 is TGTGCCAGTAAACTGCGAGGGGGTTCTAACACCGGGGAGCTGTTTTTT. The entire variable domain, with the rest obtained from reference TRBV19 and TRBJ2-2, is as follows: DGGITQSPKYLFRKEGQNVTLSCEQNLNHDAMYWYRQDPGQGLRLIYYSQIVNDFQKGDIAEGYSVSREKKESFPLTVTSAQKNPTAFYLCASKLRGGSNTGELFFGEGSRLTVL.

The chain combines TRBV7-9 with TRBJ2-1; 8 bases fit TRBD2. V trimming: 2 bases; J trimming: 9 bases; junction bases outside the gene matches: 6. The CDR3 covers 14 residues. Germline-derived CDR1 and CDR2 are SEHNR and FQNEAQ (reference sequence). CDR3 in DNA: TGTGCCAGCAGCTTAAGGACTAGCCAGGGTGAGCAGTTCTTC. Protein product: CASSLRTSQGEQFF.

V usage is TRBV7-2 and J usage is TRBJ2-7, with a tentative D call TRBD2 (5 bases). The germline V gene has CDR1 SGHTA and CDR2 FQGNSA. Trimming pared 2 bases from V and 4 bases from J, leaving 12 bases between. The CDR3 runs 14 residues. CDR3 loop: CASSLTFSGYEQYF. The CDR3 DNA is TGTGCCAGCAGCTTAACATTTTCGGGGTACGAGCAGTACTTC.

This chain uses TRBV6-1 with TRBJ2-7; D not resolved. V was pared by 2 bases and J by 7 bases, with 6 bases between. Germline lookup yields CDR1 MNHNS and CDR2 SASEGT. This CDR3 has 11 amino acids. CDR3 amino acids: CASSETREQYF. The DNA of the CDR3 is TGTGCCAGCAGTGAAACGAGGGAGCAGTACTTC.

The chain recombines TRBV2 with TRBJ1-4; 8 nucleotides align to TRBD1. The CDR3 is 15 residues long. Germline assignment: CDR1 SNHLY and CDR2 FYNNEI. J was trimmed by 15 bases and V by 6 bases; bases with no gene match: 18. For the CDR3, the DNA is TGTGCCAGCAGCGTTAGGACAGGGCGCGACACAGTATTGTTTTTT. This gives the protein CASSVRTGRDTVLFF.

The chain has TRBV28 and TRBJ2-7; perhaps TRBD2 as D (5 bases). V lost 6 bases to trimming and J lost 3 bases, with 9 bases between them. This CDR3 is 12 amino acids long. Looked up from germline, CDR1 is MDHEN and CDR2 is SYDVKM. The CDR3 is CASRNGNYEQYF. CDR3 nucleotides: TGTGCCAGCAGAAACGGGAACTACGAGCAGTACTTC.

The CDR3 region has the DNA TGTGCCAGCAGCTCCGGGACTAGCCGAGCCTACGAGCAGTACTTC. Translation gives CASSSGTSRAYEQYF. The V call is TRBV28, the J call TRBJ2-7; 9 nucleotides agree with TRBD2. V lost 6 bases, J lost 2 bases, and 8 bases stayed unmatched. The CDR3 loop spans 15 amino acids. Germline V gene data show CDR1 as MDHEN and CDR2 as SYDVKM.

This chain connects TRBV7-9 to TRBJ2-1; a possible D gene is TRBD1 (6 bases). Germline assignment: CDR1 SEHNR and CDR2 FQNEAQ (reference sequence). The CDR3 consists of 14 residues. Trimming pared 3 bases from V and 3 bases from J, leaving 9 bases between. The CDR3 bases are TGTGCCAGCAGCTTCGAAGGGGGCTACAATGAGCAGTTCTTC. It specifies CASSFEGGYNEQFF.

The J gene is TRBJ1-4, the V gene TRBV3-1 (or the pseudogene TRBV3-2), with TRBD1 matching 8 bases. V lost 6 bases to trimming and J lost 7 bases; unmatched junction nucleotides: 4. This CDR3 region has 13 residues. The V gene's germline CDR1 is LGHDT and CDR2 YNNKEL (reference sequence). CDR3 DNA sequence: TGTGCCAGCAGTCATACAGGGGGTGAAAAACTGTTTTTT. Translating gives CASSHTGGEKLFF.